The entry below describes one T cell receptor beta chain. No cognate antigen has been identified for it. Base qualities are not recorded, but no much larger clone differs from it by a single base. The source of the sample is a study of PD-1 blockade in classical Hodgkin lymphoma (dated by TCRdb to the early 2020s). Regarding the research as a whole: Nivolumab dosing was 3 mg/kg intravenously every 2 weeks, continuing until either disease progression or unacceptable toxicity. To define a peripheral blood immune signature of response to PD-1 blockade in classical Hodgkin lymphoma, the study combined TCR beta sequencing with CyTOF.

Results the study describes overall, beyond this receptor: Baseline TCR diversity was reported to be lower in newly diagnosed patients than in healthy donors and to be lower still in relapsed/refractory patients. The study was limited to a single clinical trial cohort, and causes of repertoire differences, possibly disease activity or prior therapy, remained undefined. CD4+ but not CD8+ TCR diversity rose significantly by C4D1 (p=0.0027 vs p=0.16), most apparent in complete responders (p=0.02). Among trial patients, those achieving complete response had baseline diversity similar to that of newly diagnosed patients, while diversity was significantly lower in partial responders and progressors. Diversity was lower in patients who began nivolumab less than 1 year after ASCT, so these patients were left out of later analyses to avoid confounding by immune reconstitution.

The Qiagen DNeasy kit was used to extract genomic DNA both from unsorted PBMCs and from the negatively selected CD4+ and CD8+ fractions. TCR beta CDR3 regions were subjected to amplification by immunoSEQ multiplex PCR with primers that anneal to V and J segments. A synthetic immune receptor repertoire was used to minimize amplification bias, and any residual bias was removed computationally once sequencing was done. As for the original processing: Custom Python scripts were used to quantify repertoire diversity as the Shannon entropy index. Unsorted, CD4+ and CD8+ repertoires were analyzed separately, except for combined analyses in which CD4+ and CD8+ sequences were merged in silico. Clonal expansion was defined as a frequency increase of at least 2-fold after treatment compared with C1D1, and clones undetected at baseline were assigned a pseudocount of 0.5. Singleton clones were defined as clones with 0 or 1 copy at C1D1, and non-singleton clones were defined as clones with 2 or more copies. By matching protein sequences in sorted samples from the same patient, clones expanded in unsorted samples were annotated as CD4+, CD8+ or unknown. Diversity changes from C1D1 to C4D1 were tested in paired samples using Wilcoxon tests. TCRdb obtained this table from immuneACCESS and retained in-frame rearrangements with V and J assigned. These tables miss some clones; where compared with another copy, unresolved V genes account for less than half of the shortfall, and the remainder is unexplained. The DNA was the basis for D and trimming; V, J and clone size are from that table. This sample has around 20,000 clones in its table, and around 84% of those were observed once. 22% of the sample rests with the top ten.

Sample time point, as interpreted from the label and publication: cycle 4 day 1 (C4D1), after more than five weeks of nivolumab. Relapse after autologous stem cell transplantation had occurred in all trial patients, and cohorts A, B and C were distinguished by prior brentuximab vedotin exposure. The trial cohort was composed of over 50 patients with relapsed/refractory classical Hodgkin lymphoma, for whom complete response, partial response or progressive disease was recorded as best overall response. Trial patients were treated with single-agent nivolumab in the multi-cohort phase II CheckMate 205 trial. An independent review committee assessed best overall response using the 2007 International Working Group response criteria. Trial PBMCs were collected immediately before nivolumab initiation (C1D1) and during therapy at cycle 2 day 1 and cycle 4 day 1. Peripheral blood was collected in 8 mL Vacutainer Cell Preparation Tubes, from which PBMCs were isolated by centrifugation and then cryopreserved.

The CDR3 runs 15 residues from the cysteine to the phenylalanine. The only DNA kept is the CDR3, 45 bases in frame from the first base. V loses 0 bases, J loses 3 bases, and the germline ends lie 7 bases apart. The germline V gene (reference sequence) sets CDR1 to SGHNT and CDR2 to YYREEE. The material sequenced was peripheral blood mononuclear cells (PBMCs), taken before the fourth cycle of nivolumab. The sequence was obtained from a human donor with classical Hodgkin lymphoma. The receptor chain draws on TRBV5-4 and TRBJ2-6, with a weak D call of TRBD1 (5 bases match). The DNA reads TGTGCCAGCAGCTTGGTAGGGGTTGGGGCCAACGTCCTGACTTTC. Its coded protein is CASSLVGVGANVLTF.